This T cell receptor (beta chain) was recovered during a study of shared clonotypes between healthy human individuals. Nashville, Tennessee was home to all donors, who were Caucasian adults. Sorted-subset replicate PCRs used 200 ng DNA, approximately 33,000 T cell genomes. In the original workflow: ImmunoSEQ supplied junction-only sequences lacking quality scores, so filtering was different. Repertoires were generated with immunoSEQ multiplex PCR, while TCRdb's copy carries only in-frame clones and drops some. V and J calls and clone size are those listed in that table; D and trimming were worked out from the DNA. The sample includes 2 million to 2.5 million clones, around 95% of them seen just once. The CDR3 covers 11 residues. Germline V lookup: CDR1 DFQATT, CDR2 SNEGSKA (reference sequence). V lost 3 bases, J lost 11 bases, and 11 bases lay in between.

V is TRBV20-1 and J is TRBJ2-4; D perhaps matches TRBD2 (7 bases). The receptor was isolated from a man between 18 and 35 years old in good health. The sequenced material came from naive CD4+ T cells sorted from blood. Subset here: CD45RA+ positively selected. CDR3 nucleotides: TGCAGTGCTAGCCCCGGGGGGCTTCAGTACTTC. As protein: CSASPGGLQYF.